The T cell receptor (beta chain) described here comes from a study of blood T cell repertoires in COVID-19. Study-wide context: Acute-phase and convalescent COVID-19 samples originated in the United States, Italy and Spain. T cells, B-cell-depleted T cells, or PBMCs provided the cDNA or gDNA that served as material.

TCRdb's copy holds only in-frame clones and misses some; the assay was immunoSEQ multiplex PCR. The sample has around 49,000 clones; around 82% are singletons. The CDR3 has 12 residues. Between the trimmed V and J ends, which lost 6 bases and 6 bases, there was a span of 10 bases. Germline lookup yields CDR1 KGHSH and CDR2 LQKENI. The sample taken for sequencing was peripheral blood. The V call is TRBV18, the J call TRBJ2-3; D call uncertain. This receptor was obtained from an older woman with acute or convalescent COVID-19. CDR3 residues: CASSPSLDTQYF. In DNA form, the CDR3 reads TGTGCCAGCTCCCCAAGCTTGGATACGCAGTATTTT.